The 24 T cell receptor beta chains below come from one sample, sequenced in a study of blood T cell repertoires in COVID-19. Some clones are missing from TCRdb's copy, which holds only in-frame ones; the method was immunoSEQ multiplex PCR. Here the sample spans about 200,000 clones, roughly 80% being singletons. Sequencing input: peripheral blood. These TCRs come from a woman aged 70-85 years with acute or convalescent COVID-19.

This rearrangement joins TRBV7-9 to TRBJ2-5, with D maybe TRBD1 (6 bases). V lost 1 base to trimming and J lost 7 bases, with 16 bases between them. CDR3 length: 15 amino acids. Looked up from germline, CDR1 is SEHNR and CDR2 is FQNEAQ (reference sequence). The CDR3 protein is CASSLDLQGIGTQYF. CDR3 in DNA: TGTGCCAGCAGCTTAGACCTTCAGGGGATTGGGACCCAGTACTTC.

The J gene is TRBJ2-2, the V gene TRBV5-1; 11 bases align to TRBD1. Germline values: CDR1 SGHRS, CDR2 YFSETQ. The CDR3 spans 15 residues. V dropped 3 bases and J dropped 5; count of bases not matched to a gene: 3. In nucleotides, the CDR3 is TGCGCCAGCAGCTACCGGGACAGGGGGACCGGGGAGCTGTTTTTT. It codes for CASSYRDRGTGELFF.

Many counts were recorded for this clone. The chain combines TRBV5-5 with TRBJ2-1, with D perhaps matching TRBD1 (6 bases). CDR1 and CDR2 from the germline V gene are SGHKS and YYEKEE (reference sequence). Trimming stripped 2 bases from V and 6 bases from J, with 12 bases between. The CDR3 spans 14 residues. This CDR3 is CASSFFSRGNEQFF. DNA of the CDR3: TGTGCCAGCAGCTTTTTTAGCAGGGGCAATGAGCAGTTCTTC.

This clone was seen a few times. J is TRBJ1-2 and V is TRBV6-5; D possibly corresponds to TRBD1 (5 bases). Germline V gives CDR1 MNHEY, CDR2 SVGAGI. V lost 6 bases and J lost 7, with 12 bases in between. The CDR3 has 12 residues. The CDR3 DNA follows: TGTGCCAGCAGCTCCGGGGGGGGTGGCTACACCTTC. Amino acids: CASSSGGGGYTF.

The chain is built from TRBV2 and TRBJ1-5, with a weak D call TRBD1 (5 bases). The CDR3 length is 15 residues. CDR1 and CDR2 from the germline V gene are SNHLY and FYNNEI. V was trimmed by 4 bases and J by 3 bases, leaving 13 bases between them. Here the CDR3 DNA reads TGTGCCAGCAGTGTTCAGGGTGGGGTCAATCAGCCCCAGCATTTT. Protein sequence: CASSVQGGVNQPQHF.

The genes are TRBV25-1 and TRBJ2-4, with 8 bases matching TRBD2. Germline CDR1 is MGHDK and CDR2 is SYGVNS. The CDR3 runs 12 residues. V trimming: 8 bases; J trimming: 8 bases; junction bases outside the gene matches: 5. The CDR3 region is CASAPGGDIQYF. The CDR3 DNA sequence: TGTGCCAGCGCCCCGGGAGGGGACATTCAGTACTTC.

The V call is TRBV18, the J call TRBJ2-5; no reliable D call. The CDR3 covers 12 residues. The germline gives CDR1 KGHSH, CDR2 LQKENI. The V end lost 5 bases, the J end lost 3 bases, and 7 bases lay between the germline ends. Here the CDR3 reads CASSTAEETQYF. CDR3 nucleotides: TGTGCCAGCTCAACCGCGGAAGAGACCCAGTACTTC.

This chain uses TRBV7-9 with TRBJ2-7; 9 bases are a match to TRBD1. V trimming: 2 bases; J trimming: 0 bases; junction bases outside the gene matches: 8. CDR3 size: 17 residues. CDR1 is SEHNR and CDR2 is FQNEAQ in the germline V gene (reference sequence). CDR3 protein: CASSLQGQGPYSYEQYF. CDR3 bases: TGTGCCAGCAGCTTACAGGGACAGGGCCCTTACTCCTACGAGCAGTACTTC. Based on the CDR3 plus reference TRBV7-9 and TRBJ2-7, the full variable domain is DTGVSQNPRHKITKRGQNVTFRCDPISEHNRLYWYRQTLGQGPEFLTYFQNEAQLEKSRLLSDRFSAERPKGSFSTLEIQRTEQGDSAMYLCASSLQGQGPYSYEQYFGPGTRLTVT.

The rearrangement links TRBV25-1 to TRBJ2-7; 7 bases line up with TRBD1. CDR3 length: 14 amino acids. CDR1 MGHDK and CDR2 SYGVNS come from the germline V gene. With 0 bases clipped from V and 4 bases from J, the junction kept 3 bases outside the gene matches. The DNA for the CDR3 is TGTGCCAGCAGTGAATACAGGGGGTTTTACGAGCAGTACTTC. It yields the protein CASSEYRGFYEQYF.

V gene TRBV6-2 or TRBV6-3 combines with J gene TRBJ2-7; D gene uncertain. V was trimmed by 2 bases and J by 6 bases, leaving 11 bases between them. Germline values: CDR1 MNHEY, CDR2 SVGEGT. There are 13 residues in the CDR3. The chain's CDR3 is CASSYQRVGEQYF. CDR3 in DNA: TGTGCCAGCAGTTACCAGCGTGTGGGCGAGCAGTACTTC.

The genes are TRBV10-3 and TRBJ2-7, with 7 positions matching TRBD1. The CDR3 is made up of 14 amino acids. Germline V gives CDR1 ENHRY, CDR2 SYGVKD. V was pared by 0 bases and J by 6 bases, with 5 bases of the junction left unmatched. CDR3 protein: CAISESGTAREQYF. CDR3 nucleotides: TGTGCCATCAGTGAGTCGGGGACAGCGCGCGAGCAGTACTTC.

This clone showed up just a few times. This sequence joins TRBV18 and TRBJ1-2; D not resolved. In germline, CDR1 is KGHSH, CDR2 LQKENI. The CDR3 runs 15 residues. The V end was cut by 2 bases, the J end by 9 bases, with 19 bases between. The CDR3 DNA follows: TGTGCCAGCTCACCAAATGAACAGTCCAGAAGGCGCTACACCTTC. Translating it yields CASSPNEQSRRRYTF. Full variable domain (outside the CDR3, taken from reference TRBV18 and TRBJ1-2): NAGVMQNPRHLVRRRGQEARLRCSPMKGHSHVYWYRQLPEEGLKFMVYLQKENIIDESGMPKERFSAEFPKEGPSILRIQQVVRGDSAAYFCASSPNEQSRRRYTFGSGTRLTVV.

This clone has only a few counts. As DNA, the CDR3 is TGTGCCACCAGCAGAGATCAACAGGAAGCTTTCTTT. As protein: CATSRDQQEAFF. This rearrangement joins TRBV15 to TRBJ1-1; D is unclear. With 0 bases removed from V and 8 bases from J, the gap between germline ends came to 7 bases. Germline loops: CDR1 LNHNV, CDR2 YYDKDF (reference sequence). This CDR3 spans 12 amino acids.

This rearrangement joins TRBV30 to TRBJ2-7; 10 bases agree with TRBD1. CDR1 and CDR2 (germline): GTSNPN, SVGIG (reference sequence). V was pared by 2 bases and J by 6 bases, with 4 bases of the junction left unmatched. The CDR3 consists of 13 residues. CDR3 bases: TGTGCCTGGAGTCAGGGACAGGGGATCGAGCAGTACTTC. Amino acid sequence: CAWSQGQGIEQYF. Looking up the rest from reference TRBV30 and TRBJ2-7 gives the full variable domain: SQTIHQWPATLVQPVGSPLSLECTVEGTSNPNLYWYRQAAGRGLQLLFYSVGIGQISSEVPQNLSASRPQDRQFILSSKKLLLSDSGFYLCAWSQGQGIEQYFGPGTRLTVT.

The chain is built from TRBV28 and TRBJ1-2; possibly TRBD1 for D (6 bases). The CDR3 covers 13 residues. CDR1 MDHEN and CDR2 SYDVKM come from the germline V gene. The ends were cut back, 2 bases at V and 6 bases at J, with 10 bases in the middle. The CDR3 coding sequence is TGTGCCAGCAGTTTAAGGGGGAGGGATGGCTACACCTTC. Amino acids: CASSLRGRDGYTF.

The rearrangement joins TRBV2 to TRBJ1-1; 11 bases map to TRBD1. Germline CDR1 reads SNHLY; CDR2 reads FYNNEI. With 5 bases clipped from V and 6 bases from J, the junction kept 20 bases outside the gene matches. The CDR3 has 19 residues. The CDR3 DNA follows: TGTGCCAGCAGTAGTCTACCCGGGACAGGGGGTTCAGGTGGGTCTGAAGCTTTCTTT. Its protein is CASSSLPGTGGSGGSEAFF. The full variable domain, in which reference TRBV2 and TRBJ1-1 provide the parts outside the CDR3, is EPEVTQTPSHQVTQMGQEVILRCVPISNHLYFYWYRQILGQKVEFLVSFYNNEISEKSEIFDDQFSVERPDGSNFTLKIRSTKLEDSAMYFCASSSLPGTGGSGGSEAFFGQGTRLTVV.

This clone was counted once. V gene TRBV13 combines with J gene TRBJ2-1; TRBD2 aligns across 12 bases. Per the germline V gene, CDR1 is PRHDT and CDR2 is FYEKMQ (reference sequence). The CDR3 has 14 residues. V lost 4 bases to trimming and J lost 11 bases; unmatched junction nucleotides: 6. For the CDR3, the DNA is TGTGCCAGCAGCTCCGGACTAGCGGGAACACAGCAGTTCTTC. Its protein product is CASSSGLAGTQQFF. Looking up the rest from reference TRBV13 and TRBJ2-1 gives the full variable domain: AAGVIQSPRHLIKEKRETATLKCYPIPRHDTVYWYQQGPGQDPQFLISFYEKMQSDKGSIPDRFSAQQFSDYHSELNMSSLELGDSALYFCASSSGLAGTQQFFGPGTRLTVL.

The CDR3 DNA reads TGTGCCAGCAGTTCCCAACGGGATCAGCCCCAGCATTTT. Its protein is CASSSQRDQPQHF. This chain joins TRBV6-5 and TRBJ1-5; D not resolved. CDR1 MNHEY and CDR2 SVGAGI come from the germline V gene. Trimming cost V 4 bases and J 5 bases, with 9 bases left between them. The length of the CDR3 is 13 residues.

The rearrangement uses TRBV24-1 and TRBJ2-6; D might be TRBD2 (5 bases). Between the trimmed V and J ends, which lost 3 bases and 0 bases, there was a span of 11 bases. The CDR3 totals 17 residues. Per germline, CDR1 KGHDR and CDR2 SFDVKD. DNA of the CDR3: TGTGCCACCAGTGATCCACCGGGGAACTCTGGGGCCAACGTCCTGACTTTC. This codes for CATSDPPGNSGANVLTF.

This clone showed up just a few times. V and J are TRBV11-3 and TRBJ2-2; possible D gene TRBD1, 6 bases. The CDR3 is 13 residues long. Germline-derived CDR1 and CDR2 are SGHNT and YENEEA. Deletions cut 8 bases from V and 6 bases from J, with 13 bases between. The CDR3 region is CASSPGDAGELFF. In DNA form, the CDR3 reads TGTGCCAGCTCCCCAGGGGACGCCGGGGAGCTGTTTTTT.

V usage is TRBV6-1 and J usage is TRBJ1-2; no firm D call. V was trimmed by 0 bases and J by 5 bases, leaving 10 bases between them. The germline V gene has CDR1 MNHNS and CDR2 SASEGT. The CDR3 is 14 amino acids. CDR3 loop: CASSEAGSGYGYTF. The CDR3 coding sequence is TGTGCCAGCAGTGAAGCGGGAAGCGGGTATGGCTACACCTTC.

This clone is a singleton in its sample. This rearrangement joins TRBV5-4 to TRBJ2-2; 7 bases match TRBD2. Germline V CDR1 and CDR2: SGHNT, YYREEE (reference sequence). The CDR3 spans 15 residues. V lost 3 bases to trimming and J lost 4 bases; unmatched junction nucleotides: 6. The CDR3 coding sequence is TGTGCCAGCAGCTGGGGAGGGACCTCCACCGGGGAGCTGTTTTTT. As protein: CASSWGGTSTGELFF.

CDR3 protein: CASSSSPWDTGELFF. The CDR3 bases are TGTGCCAGCAGCTCTAGCCCCTGGGACACCGGGGAGCTGTTTTTT. The gene calls are TRBV9 and TRBJ2-2, with a tentative D call TRBD2 (5 bases). The CDR3 covers 15 residues. Germline CDR1 is SGDLS and CDR2 is YYNGEE. Trimming took off 4 bases at V and 3 bases at J, with 13 bases between the two ends.

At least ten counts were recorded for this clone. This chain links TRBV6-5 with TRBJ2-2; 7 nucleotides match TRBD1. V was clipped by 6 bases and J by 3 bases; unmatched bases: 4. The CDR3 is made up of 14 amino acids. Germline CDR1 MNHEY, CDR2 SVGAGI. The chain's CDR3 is CASRRDRYTGELFF. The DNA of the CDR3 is TGTGCCAGCAGACGGGACAGATACACCGGGGAGCTGTTTTTT.